The following is a T cell receptor beta chain sequence with its context. The sample is drawn from a study of T cell responses to AZD1222 COVID-19 vaccine. Germline values: CDR1 SGDLS, CDR2 YYNGEE. J gave up 2 bases and V 4 bases, and 7 bases lay outside the gene matches. CDR3 length: 15 residues. The repertoire was sequenced with immunoSEQ multiplex PCR; TCRdb's copy has only in-frame clones and lacks some. The sample yields 17,000 or so clones, nearly 90% seen once. The V gene is TRBV9, the J gene TRBJ1-1, with TRBD1 identical over 8 bases. This clonotype was sampled from an adult who received the AZD1222 COVID-19 vaccine. The source was peripheral blood, collected 28 days after the second AZD1222 dose. This chain's CDR3 is CASSFGTGGNTEAFF. Here the CDR3 DNA reads TGTGCCAGCAGCTTTGGGACAGGTGGCAACACTGAAGCTTTCTTT.